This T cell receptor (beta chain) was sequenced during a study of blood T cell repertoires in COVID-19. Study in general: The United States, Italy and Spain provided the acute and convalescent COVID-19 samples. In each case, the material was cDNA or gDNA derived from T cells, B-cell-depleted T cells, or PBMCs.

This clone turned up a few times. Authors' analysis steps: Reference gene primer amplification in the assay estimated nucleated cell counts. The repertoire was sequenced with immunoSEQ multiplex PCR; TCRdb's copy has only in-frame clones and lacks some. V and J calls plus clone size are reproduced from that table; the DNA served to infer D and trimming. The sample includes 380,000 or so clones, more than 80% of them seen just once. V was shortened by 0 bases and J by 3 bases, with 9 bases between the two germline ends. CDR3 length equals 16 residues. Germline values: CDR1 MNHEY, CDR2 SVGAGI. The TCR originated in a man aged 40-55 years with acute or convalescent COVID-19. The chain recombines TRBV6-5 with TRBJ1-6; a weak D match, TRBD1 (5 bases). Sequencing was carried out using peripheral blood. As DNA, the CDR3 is TGTGCCAGCAGTTACTCCCGACAGTTCTATAATTCACCCCTCCACTTT. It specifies CASSYSRQFYNSPLHF.